The next 7 T cell receptor beta chains were all read from a single sample in a study of blood T cell repertoires in COVID-19. Only in-frame clones appear in the TCRdb table, and some are missing; sequencing was by immunoSEQ multiplex PCR. Of about 180,000 clones in the sample, 84% were seen once. The sample taken for sequencing was peripheral blood. These TCRs come from a young man with active or convalescent COVID-19.

In its sample, this clone was seen once. V and J are TRBV18 and TRBJ2-5; tentative D call: TRBD2 (5 bases). From germline, CDR1 is KGHSH and CDR2 LQKENI. This CDR3 region has 13 residues. The V end was cut by 4 bases, the J end by 2 bases, with 8 bases between. The CDR3 loop reads CASSLGLQETQYF. The CDR3, as DNA: TGTGCCAGCTCACTCGGACTGCAAGAGACCCAGTACTTC.

The CDR3 reads CASSHSGGGYGYTF. CDR3 bases: TGTGCCAGCAGCCATTCGGGGGGCGGCTATGGCTACACCTTC. This chain uses TRBV3-1 (or the pseudogene TRBV3-2) with TRBJ1-2; D may be TRBD1 (6 bases). The germline V gene encodes CDR1 LGHDT and CDR2 YNNKEL (reference sequence). The CDR3 is 14 residues long. Between the trimmed V and J ends, which lost 3 bases and 4 bases, there was a span of 12 bases.

This clone showed up just once. The rearrangement joins TRBV12-5 to TRBJ2-3; D remains ambiguous. V was pared by 7 bases and J by 3 bases, with 14 bases between. CDR1 is LGHNT, CDR2 FRNRAP, per germline. There are 14 residues in the CDR3. The CDR3 DNA reads as TGTGCTAGTGCCCCCCGCTTAGAGACAGATACGCAGTATTTT. As protein: CASAPRLETDTQYF.

The chain has TRBV5-4 and TRBJ1-1; D not resolved. From germline, CDR1 is SGHNT and CDR2 YYREEE (reference sequence). This CDR3 contains 12 residues. V was shortened by 2 bases and J by 7 bases, with 9 bases between the two germline ends. The CDR3 DNA reads as TGTGCCAGCAGCTTCGGGGAACATGAAGCTTTCTTT. Encoded protein: CASSFGEHEAFF.

This chain uses TRBV19 with TRBJ1-4; the match to TRBD1 covers 7 bases. Trimming removed 6 bases from V and 5 bases from J; junction bases left unmatched: 9. Germline V gene sequence: CDR1 LNHDA, CDR2 SQIVND (reference sequence). This CDR3 region has 15 residues. The CDR3 DNA reads TGTGCCAGTAGAAGTAGAGGCAGGGGGAATGAAAAACTGTTTTTT. Translation: CASRSRGRGNEKLFF.

In its sample, this clone was seen a few times. This chain links TRBV3-1 (or the pseudogene TRBV3-2) with TRBJ1-2, with D possibly matching TRBD1 (5 bases). The CDR3 is made up of 14 amino acids. Trimming took off 0 bases at V and 2 bases at J, with 7 bases between the two ends. Germline V gives CDR1 LGHDT, CDR2 YNNKEL (reference sequence). CDR3 in DNA: TGTGCCAGCAGCCAAGACAGGGTCAACTATGGCTACACCTTC. Its protein is CASSQDRVNYGYTF.

The rearrangement links TRBV12-3 or TRBV12-4 to TRBJ1-5; 9 bases are a match to TRBD1. The length of the CDR3 is 13 residues. The V gene end was trimmed by 6 bases and the J gene end by 6 bases; junction bases not matched to a gene: 3. DNA of the CDR3: TGTGCCAGCAGGAGGGACAGGGCTCAGCCCCAGCATTTT. Its protein is CASRRDRAQPQHF.